This TCR beta chain was obtained from a study of blood T cell repertoires in COVID-19. Clones were read by immunoSEQ multiplex PCR, and TCRdb kept only the in-frame ones, dropping some. The sample holds over 40,000 clones, about 89% seen once. Trimming removed 4 bases from V and 4 bases from J; junction bases left unmatched: 5. Germline V gives CDR1 SGHNT, CDR2 YYREEE (reference sequence). CDR3 length: 15 amino acids. This clonotype was sampled from a human donor in a cohort sampled during active COVID-19. This chain connects TRBV5-4 to TRBJ2-3, with 11 bases fitting TRBD2. The sequencing input was peripheral blood. CDR3 nucleotides: TGTGCCAGCAGCGCCGGGACTAGCGGCCCAGATACGCAGTATTTT. Its translation is CASSAGTSGPDTQYF.